These 32 T cell receptor beta chains were all obtained from the same sample, sequenced in a study of blood T cell repertoires in COVID-19 (dated by TCRdb to the early 2020s). Receptor libraries were prepared by the immunoSEQ multiplex PCR assay. This immuneACCESS table, as held by TCRdb, lists in-frame sequences with V and J called but not all clones. Of the missing ones, under half trace to an unresolved V gene in checked studies; the others have no known cause. The sample includes 200,000 to 250,000 clones, with approximately 78% observed a single time. The ten largest clones add up to approximately 12% of the sample. Material for sequencing was peripheral blood. These receptors came from a woman aged 35 to 49 with acute or convalescent COVID-19.

The chain links TRBV14 to TRBJ1-1; 7 bases align to TRBD1. Losses at the gene ends were 0 bases for V and 4 bases for J; bases not matched to a gene: 5. This CDR3 contains 15 residues. Per germline, CDR1 SGHDN and CDR2 FVKESK. CDR3 residues: CASSQEGGLSTEAFF. The DNA for the CDR3 is TGTGCCAGCAGCCAAGAAGGGGGCTTGAGCACTGAAGCTTTCTTT.

The V gene is TRBV7-9, the J gene TRBJ2-1, with D possibly TRBD2 on 5 matching bases. Germline V lookup: CDR1 SEHNR, CDR2 FQNEAQ (reference sequence). Trimming cost V 0 bases and J 8 bases, with 8 bases left between them. This CDR3 has 13 amino acids. The CDR3 DNA is TGTGCCAGCAGCTTAGCGAGGGTAGATGAGCAGTTCTTC. Its translation is CASSLARVDEQFF.

The chain joins TRBV11-2 to TRBJ1-2, with TRBD1 identical over 8 bases. Germline-derived CDR1 and CDR2 are SGHAT and FQNNGV. The V segment lost 4 bases and the J segment 4 bases; nucleotides outside the gene matches: 8. This CDR3 region has 15 residues. The CDR3: CASSSTGEVGYGYTF. CDR3 DNA sequence: TGTGCCAGCAGCTCGACAGGGGAGGTGGGCTATGGCTACACCTTC.

The chain employs TRBV5-6 and TRBJ2-7, with D possibly matching TRBD1 (6 bases). This CDR3 has 12 amino acids. Germline CDR1 and CDR2: SGHDT and YYEEEE. V was clipped by 7 bases and J by 2 bases, with 10 bases between them. CDR3 nucleotides: TGTGCCAGCGGACAGAACACCTACGAGCAGTACTTC. Its protein is CASGQNTYEQYF.

The chain links TRBV6-1 to TRBJ1-2; 9 nucleotides match TRBD1. This CDR3 has 15 residues. V gave up 3 bases and J gave up 2 bases; unmatched junction bases: 4. Germline V gene lookup returns CDR1 MNHNS and CDR2 SASEGT. The CDR3 reads CASSDTGGSNYGYTF. The CDR3 nucleotides are TGTGCCAGCAGTGACACAGGGGGCTCCAACTATGGCTACACCTTC.

About this clone itself: Compared with germline, one end of the junction differs, possibly owing to a read error. This rearrangement joins TRBV5-1 to TRBJ1-1; maybe TRBD1 (5 bases). The CDR3 runs to 14 residues. The germline V gene has CDR1 SGHRS and CDR2 YFSETQ. DNA for the CDR3: TGCGCCAGCAGCGTTGGGACTTTGAAAACTGAAGCTTTCTTT. The encoded protein is CASSVGTLKTEAFF.

The gene calls are TRBV10-1 and TRBJ2-3; TRBD1 is a possible D gene (5 bases). Trimming pared 4 bases from V and 2 bases from J, leaving 10 bases between. Looked up from germline, CDR1 is WNHNN and CDR2 is SYGVQD (reference sequence). The CDR3 length is 14 residues. The CDR3 bases are TGCGCCAGCAGTGGACAGCCGAACACAGATACGCAGTATTTT. Protein: CASSGQPNTDTQYF.

This clone was counted once. The chain couples TRBV9 to TRBJ2-5; 9 nucleotides align to TRBD1. The J segment lost 5 bases and the V segment lost 3 bases, leaving 14 bases of the junction unmatched. The CDR3 length is 17 residues. CDR1 is SGDLS and CDR2 is YYNGEE in the germline V gene. The CDR3 region has the DNA TGTGCCAGCAGCGCGCAAACAGGGGGCGCGGGGAGGGAGACCCAGTACTTC. Protein: CASSAQTGGAGRETQYF.

The genes are TRBV2 and TRBJ1-5; D is perhaps TRBD1 (6 bases). V lost 3 bases and J 2 bases, leaving 11 bases between the germline ends. Germline lookup yields CDR1 SNHLY and CDR2 FYNNEI. There are 15 residues in the CDR3. CDR3 protein: CASSDQGQGNQPQHF. CDR3 nucleotides: TGTGCCAGCAGTGATCAGGGGCAGGGCAATCAGCCCCAGCATTTT.

The CDR3 loop reads CASSLPKGEQFF. DNA of the CDR3: TGTGCCAGCAGCCTCCCTAAGGGGGAGCAGTTCTTC. This chain links TRBV3-1 (or the pseudogene TRBV3-2) with TRBJ2-1, with a possible D match to TRBD1 (5 bases). The CDR3 runs to 12 residues. Deletions cut 4 bases from V and 10 bases from J, with 11 bases between. The V gene's germline CDR1 is LGHDT and CDR2 YNNKEL (reference sequence).

The chain carries TRBV5-1 and TRBJ2-5; maybe TRBD2 (5 bases). V gave up 2 bases and J gave up 5 bases, with 13 bases separating them. The CDR3 contains 14 residues. CDR1 is SGHRS, CDR2 YFSETQ, per germline. The CDR3 sequence is CASSLSDYRETQYF. For the CDR3, the DNA is TGCGCCAGCAGCTTATCCGACTATCGGGAGACCCAGTACTTC.

The chain has TRBV7-8 and TRBJ2-7; TRBD1 matches 7 bases. CDR1 is SGHVS, CDR2 FQNEAQ, per germline. The CDR3 is made up of 15 amino acids. Trimming cost V 2 bases and J 3 bases; bases outside gene matches: 7. In DNA form, the CDR3 reads TGTGCCAGCAGCTTATTGATCGACAGGGTCTACGAGCAGTACTTC. Translation gives CASSLLIDRVYEQYF.

A remark on this clone: The junction and the germline gene differ at one end; a read error may be behind it. The CDR3 DNA follows: TGTGCCAGCAGCTCAGGACAGGGGCCCCCAACCTTT. Protein product: CASSSGQGPPTF. V usage is TRBV5-4 and J usage is TRBJ1-6; 9 positions match TRBD1. The CDR3 extends over 12 amino acids. Germline CDR1 is SGHNT and CDR2 is YYREEE (reference sequence).

The J gene is TRBJ2-1, the V gene TRBV19, with 9 bases matching TRBD2. The CDR3 is made up of 16 amino acids. Germline values: CDR1 LNHDA, CDR2 SQIVND (reference sequence). J lost 1 base, V lost 7 bases, and 8 bases had no gene match. The CDR3 region is CASTDEAGGSYNEQFF. CDR3 nucleotides: TGTGCCAGTACCGATGAGGCGGGAGGGTCCTACAATGAGCAGTTCTTC.

This rearrangement joins TRBV10-3 to TRBJ2-1; unclear D gene. Trimming took 4 bases from V and 5 from J, leaving 6 bases between them. Germline loops: CDR1 ENHRY, CDR2 SYGVKD. This CDR3 comprises 12 residues. CDR3 in amino acids: CAISGVNNEQFF. CDR3 DNA sequence: TGTGCCATCAGTGGTGTAAACAATGAGCAGTTCTTC.

The V and J genes are TRBV7-9 and TRBJ2-3; D not resolved. Trimming removed 3 bases from V and 4 bases from J, with 5 bases in between. Germline CDR1 reads SEHNR; CDR2 reads FQNEAQ (reference sequence). This CDR3 comprises 12 residues. The CDR3 coding sequence is TGTGCCAGCAGCTTTTACTCAGATACGCAGTATTTT. It is translated as CASSFYSDTQYF.

The chain carries TRBV12-3 or TRBV12-4 and TRBJ1-5, with a weak D call TRBD1 (5 bases). Trimming pared 8 bases from V and 6 bases from J, leaving 11 bases between. The CDR3 extends over 12 amino acids. This CDR3 reads CASLGDFQPQHF. CDR3 coding DNA: TGTGCCAGCCTGGGGGACTTTCAGCCCCAGCATTTT.

CDR3 region: CASLQGYNSPLHF. The CDR3 nucleotides read TGTGCCAGCCTACAGGGCTATAATTCACCCCTCCACTTT. V and J are TRBV12-3 or TRBV12-4 and TRBJ1-6, with a weak D call TRBD1 (6 bases). There are 13 residues in the CDR3. V was trimmed by 8 bases and J by 3 bases, leaving 8 bases between them.

This clone was recorded once. CDR3 nucleotides: TGTGCCAGCAACGAGGACAGAAGTAGAATCTATGGCTACACCTTC. Its translation is CASNEDRSRIYGYTF. The gene calls are TRBV2 and TRBJ1-2, with D tentatively TRBD1 (6 bases). CDR3 length equals 15 residues. The V end lost 7 bases, the J end lost 4 bases, and 19 bases lay between the germline ends. From germline, CDR1 is SNHLY and CDR2 FYNNEI.

The chain has TRBV5-1 and TRBJ2-3; tentatively, D is TRBD1 (5 bases). Germline-derived CDR1 and CDR2 are SGHRS and YFSETQ. Trimming shortened V by 2 bases and J by 0 bases, and 7 bases separated the two germline ends. The CDR3 sequence is 14 residues long. CDR3 region: CASSLRQSTDTQYF. DNA of the CDR3: TGCGCCAGCAGCTTACGACAGAGCACAGATACGCAGTATTTT.

The chain joins TRBV6-5 to TRBJ2-1; D is unresolved. This CDR3 comprises 11 residues. V lost 7 bases to trimming and J lost 4 bases, with 5 bases between them. CDR1 and CDR2 from the germline V gene are MNHEY and SVGAGI. For the CDR3, the DNA is TGTGCCAGCAACCTATACAATGAGCAGTTCTTC. Its protein product is CASNLYNEQFF.

The genes are TRBV24-1 and TRBJ2-7, with TRBD1 matching over 7 bases. V was pared by 8 bases and J by 3 bases, with 27 bases of the junction left unmatched. Germline assignment: CDR1 KGHDR and CDR2 SFDVKD. The CDR3 length is 20 residues. The CDR3 region has the DNA TGTGCCACCACGCTCTTCGGGCCCACCAGTGCCCGGGGACAGTACTACGAGCAGTACTTC. Its translation is CATTLFGPTSARGQYYEQYF.

This clone was counted a single time. The V call is TRBV25-1, the J call TRBJ2-5, with TRBD1 as a possible D gene (6 bases). Looked up from germline, CDR1 is MGHDK and CDR2 is SYGVNS. This CDR3 comprises 13 residues. Deletions cut 3 bases from V and 5 bases from J, with 10 bases between. In DNA form, the CDR3 reads TGTGCCAGCAGTGACAGGGGTCGGGAGACCCAGTACTTC. This gives the protein CASSDRGRETQYF.

The chain uses TRBV19 and TRBJ2-7, with D possibly being TRBD2 (5 bases). V was trimmed by 2 bases and J by 8 bases, leaving 22 bases between them. The germline V gene has CDR1 LNHDA and CDR2 SQIVND (reference sequence). The CDR3 is 16 amino acids. CDR3 bases: TGTGCCAGTAGTATACGGGGAACCGGGCCCGGAACTCAGCAGTACTTC. Encoded protein: CASSIRGTGPGTQQYF.

V usage is TRBV5-6 and J usage is TRBJ2-3; TRBD1 matches at 8 bases. From germline, CDR1 is SGHDT and CDR2 YYEEEE. The J segment lost 8 bases and the V segment lost 4 bases, leaving 3 bases of the junction unmatched. The CDR3 contains 12 residues. CDR3 nucleotides: TGTGCCAGCAGCCTAGGACAGGGTACGCAGTATTTT. This encodes CASSLGQGTQYF. The full variable domain, in which reference TRBV5-6 and TRBJ2-3 provide the parts outside the CDR3, is DAGVTQSPTHLIKTRGQQVTLRCSPKSGHDTVSWYQQALGQGPQFIFQYYEEEERQRGNFPDRFSGHQFPNYSSELNVNALLLGDSALYLCASSLGQGTQYFGPGTRLTVL.

The V and J genes are TRBV30 and TRBJ1-1; 7 bases are shared with TRBD1. Germline V CDR1 and CDR2: GTSNPN, SVGIG (reference sequence). The V gene end was trimmed by 5 bases and the J gene end by 4 bases; junction bases not matched to a gene: 13. CDR3 length: 15 residues. The CDR3 DNA follows: TGTGCCTGGGGAAGGGGGCTAAGGATTAGCACTGAAGCTTTCTTT. Protein sequence: CAWGRGLRISTEAFF.

This chain joins TRBV15 and TRBJ2-3; 8 bases agree with TRBD2. Unmatched junction bases numbered 8, after V lost 1 base and J lost 2 bases. Germline CDR1 and CDR2: LNHNV and YYDKDF (reference sequence). The CDR3 has 17 residues. CDR3 sequence (DNA): TGTGCCACCAGCAGAGTGTTAGCGGGGCCTCCCACAGATACGCAGTATTTT. It translates to CATSRVLAGPPTDTQYF.

As regards this clone: A read error may account for a junction end that differs from germline. The gene calls are TRBV20-1 and TRBJ2-7; 7 positions match TRBD2. The CDR3 totals 11 residues. Germline V CDR1 and CDR2: DFQATT, SNEGSKA (reference sequence). The CDR3 DNA reads as TGCAGTGCCCAAATAGCGGGTGAATGGAACTTC. Its protein product is CSAQIAGEWNF.

This clone was picked up one time. The CDR3 loop reads CAISEVSYEQYF. The CDR3 nucleotides read TGTGCCATCAGTGAGGTGAGCTACGAGCAGTACTTC. The rearrangement uses TRBV10-3 and TRBJ2-7, with unresolved D. The germline V gene encodes CDR1 ENHRY and CDR2 SYGVKD. Trimming left V 2 bases short and J 3 bases short, with 5 bases between. The CDR3 has 12 residues.

V gene TRBV2 combines with J gene TRBJ1-4; D gene ambiguous. Germline V gives CDR1 SNHLY, CDR2 FYNNEI. Trimming removed 3 bases from V and 8 bases from J, with 19 bases in between. The CDR3 has 16 residues. CDR3 DNA: TGTGCCAGCAGTGAGAAAGAGGGCAGGCTGAAAGAAAAACTGTTTTTT. It encodes CASSEKEGRLKEKLFF.

This sequence joins TRBV5-1 and TRBJ2-7, with 8 nucleotides matching TRBD1. The CDR3 loop spans 15 amino acids. Looked up from germline, CDR1 is SGHRS and CDR2 is YFSETQ. The J segment lost 4 bases and the V segment lost 0 bases, leaving 6 bases of the junction unmatched. The DNA of the CDR3 is TGCGCCAGCAGCTTGGCAGGGACAGGATATTACGAGCAGTACTTC. Its protein is CASSLAGTGYYEQYF. The full variable domain, completed using reference TRBV5-1 and TRBJ2-7, is KAGVTQTPRYLIKTRGQQVTLSCSPISGHRSVSWYQQTPGQGLQFLFEYFSETQRNKGNFPGRFSGRQFSNSRSEMNVSTLELGDSALYLCASSLAGTGYYEQYFGPGTRLTVT.

As regards this clone: Within the sample, other DNA sequences also encode this same CDR3. The chain couples TRBV5-1 to TRBJ2-1, with 7 bases that match TRBD2. This CDR3 has 14 residues. V trimming: 1 base; J trimming: 4 bases; junction bases outside the gene matches: 2. Per germline, CDR1 SGHRS and CDR2 YFSETQ. The CDR3 sequence: CASSLSGGYNEQFF. The DNA of the CDR3 is TGCGCCAGCAGCTTGTCGGGGGGATACAATGAGCAGTTCTTC.